This T cell receptor (beta chain) stems from a study of cytomegalovirus exposure and HLA in healthy donors. The CDR3 has 11 amino acids. V lost 8 bases to trimming and J lost 2 bases, with 6 bases between them. Germline CDR1 and CDR2: MNHEY and SMNVEV (reference sequence). Overall study findings and caveats: As a later analysis revealed, the rate of TCR association differed by HLA locus, with DRB1 most and HLA-C fewest. The authors later found most CMV-associated TCR beta chains appeared HLA-restricted. At a 0.05 false discovery rate, a later analysis found 16,951 TCR beta sequences to be associated with HLA alleles. Some public TCRs appeared in many individuals, while most sequences were rare.

Comment on this clone: What it recognizes is unknown.

The PCR employed 60 Vbeta primers together with 13 Jbeta primers. The table came from immunoSEQ multiplex PCR; TCRdb's copy has only in-frame clones and leaves some out. The sample lists 170,000 or so clones, around 80% occurring once. This rearrangement joins TRBV27 to TRBJ1-1; the D is unclear. The TCR sequence derives from a male donor in good health and CMV-seropositive. The sample taken for sequencing was PBMCs. The CDR3 nucleotides are TGTGCCAGCTTTAGAAACACTGAAGCTTTCTTT. This translates into CASFRNTEAFF.